The 32 T cell receptor beta chains below were found in one sample sequenced in a study of blood T cells in healthy people across ages. For the second PCR, which ran for about 7 to 11 cycles, a sample-barcoded 5' primer and a J-beta primer mix were used. MiXCR was run by TCRdb on the 5' RACE reads, yielding one entry per CDR3 protein. The table includes over 550,000 distinct CDR3 sequences, 25% to 35% detected once. The material sequenced was blood. These TCRs come from a woman aged 80 or over in good health.

The chain combines TRBV10-3 with TRBJ2-5; D perhaps matches TRBD2 (5 bases). Trimming pared 2 bases from V and 7 bases from J, leaving 17 bases between. CDR1 and CDR2 from the germline V gene are ENHRY and SYGVKD. The CDR3 extends over 15 amino acids. The CDR3 coding sequence is TGTGCCATCAGTGAGACCGGGCGGGCACCCGGGACCCAGTACTTC. Its translation is CAISETGRAPGTQYF.

As regards this clonotype: This may stem from a read error, because a much larger clone lies one nucleotide away. The chain carries TRBV28 and TRBJ2-3; D possibly uses TRBD1 or TRBD2 (5 bases each). CDR1 and CDR2 from the germline V gene are MDHEN and SYDVKM. The CDR3 extends over 15 amino acids. The ends were cut back, 9 bases at V and 2 bases at J, with 18 bases in the middle. This chain's CDR3 is CASRGARRVTDTQYF. Here the CDR3 DNA reads TGTGCCAGTAGGGGAGCGCGAAGGGTCACAGATACGCAGTATTTT.

This clonotype was observed at least ten times. The chain carries TRBV12-3 or TRBV12-4 and TRBJ1-2; D call uncertain. The V end was cut by 3 bases, the J end by 8 bases, with 7 bases between. The length of the CDR3 is 11 residues. The CDR3 sequence is CASSFIGGYTF. The CDR3 coding sequence is TGTGCCAGCAGTTTTATCGGGGGCTACACCTTC.

This clonotype has just a few counts. J is TRBJ2-7 and V is TRBV30; D could derive from TRBD1 or TRBD2 (6 bases each). CDR3 size: 13 residues. V dropped 3 bases and J dropped 2 bases, with 11 bases sitting between them. CDR1 and CDR2 from the germline V gene are GTSNPN and SVGIG (reference sequence). The CDR3 reads CAWRWGAAYEQYF. CDR3 bases: TGTGCCTGGAGATGGGGGGCGGCCTACGAGCAGTACTTC.

This clonotype occurred a few times. The chain joins TRBV7-2 to TRBJ1-2; no firm D call. This CDR3 is built from 13 residues. Germline values: CDR1 SGHTA, CDR2 FQGNSA. V shed 1 base and J shed 7 bases, with 10 bases lying between them. The CDR3 sequence is CASSLVRRGGYTF. DNA for the CDR3: TGTGCCAGCAGCTTAGTCCGGCGGGGTGGCTACACCTTC.

This clonotype has a count of ten or more. The CDR3 nucleotides are TGTGCCAGCAGCTTAGGAGGACTAGCGGGGGGTTTTCGAGAGACCCAGTACTTC. Amino acids: CASSLGGLAGGFRETQYF. The genes are TRBV11-2 and TRBJ2-5; 14 nucleotides align to TRBD2. The CDR3 runs to 18 residues. The V gene's germline CDR1 is SGHAT and CDR2 FQNNGV. V trimming: 1 base; J trimming: 4 bases; junction bases outside the gene matches: 8.

Comment on this clonotype: A read error may account for a junction end that differs from germline. The V gene is TRBV24-1, the J gene TRBJ2-1, with a weak D call TRBD2 (6 bases). This CDR3 is 17 amino acids long. Germline loops: CDR1 KGHDR, CDR2 SFDVKD. The CDR3 protein is CVTSDPGLTSSYNEQFF. As DNA, the CDR3 is TGTGTCACCAGTGACCCGGGACTGACCAGCTCCTACAATGAGCAGTTCTTT.

As to this clonotype: Being one base from a much bigger clone, this may be a read error. The chain is built from TRBV6-5 and TRBJ2-3; the D gene is possibly TRBD2 (6 bases). The germline CDR1 and CDR2 sequences are MNHEY and SVGAGI. The V end was cut by 6 bases, the J end by 7 bases, with 17 bases between. The CDR3 has 14 amino acids. CDR3 nucleotide sequence: TGTGCCAGCAGGCGACCGGGACTGATAAATACGCAGTATTTT. Protein: CASRRPGLINTQYF.

The chain combines TRBV20-1 with TRBJ2-2; D may be TRBD1 (5 bases). This CDR3 is 14 amino acids long. Germline CDR1 reads DFQATT; CDR2 reads SNEGSKA (reference sequence). The V and J ends lost 0 bases and 4 bases respectively, with 9 bases between them. CDR3 bases: TGCAGTGCTAGAGAGCGACAGTGCACCGGGGAGCTGTTTTTT. Protein sequence: CSARERQCTGELFF.

This clonotype was seen at least ten times. This chain uses TRBV7-2 with TRBJ2-3; D not resolved. CDR1 is SGHTA and CDR2 is FQGNSA in the germline V gene. V dropped 5 bases and J dropped 0 bases, with 12 bases sitting between them. The CDR3 has 15 amino acids. The CDR3 coding sequence is TGTGCCAGCAGCCAGGAAATCCCCAGCACAGATACGCAGTATTTT. Its translation is CASSQEIPSTDTQYF. Full variable domain (rest looked up from reference TRBV7-2 and TRBJ2-3): GAGVSQSPSNKVTEKGKDVELRCDPISGHTALYWYRQSLGQGLEFLIYFQGNSAPDKSGLPSDRFSAERTGGSVSTLTIQRTQQEDSAVYLCASSQEIPSTDTQYFGPGTRLTVL.

The genes are TRBV20-1 and TRBJ2-5; D unresolved. Judging by the DNA end, TRBJ2-7 fits better; the J call may be wrong. In germline, CDR1 is DFQATT, CDR2 SNEGSKA (reference sequence). This CDR3 contains 12 residues. The CDR3 region has the DNA TGCAGTGCTAGACGCGGTGACTACGAGCAGTACTTC. Its translation is CSARRGDYEQYF.

This clonotype was counted ten times or more. This rearrangement joins TRBV15 to TRBJ2-5; TRBD1 agrees at 7 bases. The CDR3 extends over 14 amino acids. CDR1 LNHNV and CDR2 YYDKDF come from the germline V gene (reference sequence). Losses at the gene ends were 4 bases for V and 2 bases for J; bases not matched to a gene: 4. CDR3 region: CATSIDRVQETQYF. The CDR3 DNA follows: TGTGCCACCAGCATTGACAGGGTACAAGAGACCCAGTACTTC.

The J gene is TRBJ2-5, the V gene TRBV20-1; D possibly matches TRBD1 or TRBD2 (5 bases each). Germline V gene sequence: CDR1 DFQATT, CDR2 SNEGSKA (reference sequence). V lost 0 bases, J lost 10 bases, and 21 bases lay in between. CDR3 length equals 15 residues. The DNA for the CDR3 is TGCAGTGCTAGAGATCGGGGTCAGGGCTCGCCGGGCCAGTACTTC. It codes for CSARDRGQGSPGQYF.

This clonotype has at least ten counts. The gene calls are TRBV7-6 and TRBJ2-7; TRBD2 agrees at 11 bases. This CDR3 has 15 amino acids. Per the germline V gene, CDR1 is SGHVS and CDR2 is FNYEAQ. V shed 4 bases, J shed 6 bases, and the junction held 8 bases outside the gene matches. The CDR3 nucleotides are TGTGCCAGCAGCTCGACTAGCGGGGCAGTAGGCGAGCAGTACTTC. As protein: CASSSTSGAVGEQYF.

This clonotype has at least ten counts. The V and J genes are TRBV7-8 and TRBJ2-7; 10 nucleotides line up with TRBD1. With 8 bases clipped from V and 6 bases from J, the junction kept 7 bases outside the gene matches. Germline CDR1 is SGHVS and CDR2 is FQNEAQ. The CDR3 length is 13 residues. The CDR3 DNA sequence: TGTGCCAGCTCCGGGGACAGGGGTGGCGAGCAGTACTTC. Translation gives CASSGDRGGEQYF.

A remark on this clonotype: Being one base from a much bigger clone, this may be a read error. The V call is TRBV11-2, the J call TRBJ2-6; no reliable D call. The CDR3 has 15 residues. The germline V gene has CDR1 SGHAT and CDR2 FQNNGV. The CDR3 is CASTEQSSGVNVLTF. In DNA, the CDR3 is TGTGCCAGCACCGAGCAGAGCTCTGGGGTCAACGTCCTGACTTTC.

The rearrangement uses TRBV20-1 and TRBJ1-5; D possibly corresponds to TRBD1 (5 bases). The V end was cut by 1 base, the J end by 3 bases, with 13 bases between. The CDR3 is 15 amino acids. CDR1 is DFQATT, CDR2 SNEGSKA, per germline (reference sequence). The CDR3 DNA reads TGCAGTGCTAGAGGTAACACAGGTTTCAATCAGCCCCAGCATTTT. It codes for CSARGNTGFNQPQHF.

On this clonotype: This may arise from a read error, as a much more abundant clone is one base away. The J gene is TRBJ2-7, the V gene TRBV12-3 or TRBV12-4, with D perhaps matching TRBD1 (5 bases). Trimming took off 6 bases at V and 2 bases at J, with 11 bases between the two ends. This CDR3 has 13 residues. The CDR3 here is CASRLGLAYEQYF. CDR3 coding DNA: TGTGCCAGCAGGTTGGGGCTGGCCTACGAGCAGTACTTC.

J is TRBJ2-2 and V is TRBV4-1; D is perhaps TRBD1 (5 bases). Per the germline V gene, CDR1 is MGHRA and CDR2 is YSYEKL. V was pared by 0 bases and J by 6 bases, with 11 bases between. This CDR3 has 15 amino acids. CDR3 loop: CASSQDLTGAGELFF. Here the CDR3 DNA reads TGCGCCAGCAGCCAAGACCTTACAGGAGCCGGGGAGCTGTTTTTT.

This clonotype was recorded many times. The chain links TRBV20-1 to TRBJ2-7, with D possibly being TRBD1 (6 bases). Trimming shortened V by 4 bases and J by 4 bases, and 20 bases separated the two germline ends. From germline, CDR1 is DFQATT and CDR2 SNEGSKA (reference sequence). There are 15 residues in the CDR3. The CDR3 reads CSAMLGQRPPYEQYF. CDR3 nucleotide sequence: TGCAGTGCTATGTTAGGACAGCGACCTCCTTACGAGCAGTACTTC.

A remark on this clonotype: Being one base from a much bigger clone, this may be a read error. The rearrangement joins TRBV20-1 to TRBJ2-1, with a tentative D call TRBD2 (6 bases). Judging by the DNA end, TRBJ2-7 fits better; the J call may be wrong. The CDR3 consists of 14 residues. Germline CDR1 and CDR2: DFQATT and SNEGSKA (reference sequence). As DNA, the CDR3 is TGCAGTGCTCGGGACTCCAGCTCCTACAATGAGCAGTACTTC. Amino acid sequence: CSARDSSSYNEQYF.

The V and J genes are TRBV9 and TRBJ2-5, with D possibly TRBD2 on 5 matching bases. Germline lookup yields CDR1 SGDLS and CDR2 YYNGEE. The CDR3 sequence is 14 residues long. The V gene lost 4 bases and the J gene lost 11 bases, with 21 bases spanning the gap. Written as DNA, the CDR3 is TGTGCCAGCAGCCCCATGGTGGGAGACTACGGGCAGTACTTC. Residues: CASSPMVGDYGQYF.

The rearrangement links TRBV21-1 to TRBJ1-6; the listed D gene, TRBD1, was not tested against the DNA. TRBV21-1 is a known pseudogene. This CDR3 comprises 20 residues. Here the CDR3 DNA reads TGTGCCAGCAGCAAAGGATCCGGGACACCCGAAGCCGCCTATAATTCACCCCTCCACTTT. This encodes CASSKGSGTPEAAYNSPLHF.

V and J are TRBV5-1 and TRBJ1-5; possible D gene TRBD1, 6 bases. V lost 0 bases, J lost 5 bases, and 12 bases lay in between. Germline CDR1 SGHRS, CDR2 YFSETQ. This CDR3 region has 15 residues. CDR3 nucleotides: TGCGCCAGCAGCTTGGAGGGGGGGCTCTATCAGCCCCAGCATTTT. It specifies CASSLEGGLYQPQHF. Combining the CDR3 with reference TRBV5-1 and TRBJ1-5 gives the whole variable domain KAGVTQTPRYLIKTRGQQVTLSCSPISGHRSVSWYQQTPGQGLQFLFEYFSETQRNKGNFPGRFSGRQFSNSRSEMNVSTLELGDSALYLCASSLEGGLYQPQHFGDGTRLSIL.

The chain combines TRBV20-1 with TRBJ2-1; D not resolved. The CDR3 contains 15 residues. The V and J ends lost 0 bases and 0 bases respectively, with 9 bases between them. Germline assignment: CDR1 DFQATT and CDR2 SNEGSKA (reference sequence). In nucleotides, the CDR3 is TGCAGTGCTAGAGATCTAGGCAGCTCCTACAATGAGCAGTTCTTC. Its translation is CSARDLGSSYNEQFF.

The rearrangement uses TRBV12-3 or TRBV12-4 and TRBJ2-1; D remains ambiguous. With 2 bases removed from V and 9 bases from J, the gap between germline ends came to 5 bases. The CDR3 covers 11 residues. CDR3 loop: CASSLRFEQFF. The DNA of the CDR3 is TGTGCCAGCAGTTTAAGGTTTGAGCAGTTCTTC.

The J gene is TRBJ1-2, the V gene TRBV28; no firm D call. The germline V gene has CDR1 MDHEN and CDR2 SYDVKM. The ends were cut back, 11 bases at V and 0 bases at J, with 13 bases in the middle. This CDR3 has 13 residues. The DNA for the CDR3 is TGTGCCGACTCAGTAGGAACTAACTATGGCTACACCTTC. It translates to CADSVGTNYGYTF.

This chain connects TRBV20-1 to TRBJ2-7; no definite D call. V dropped 1 base and J dropped 0 bases, with 7 bases sitting between them. CDR3 length: 13 residues. Per germline, CDR1 DFQATT and CDR2 SNEGSKA (reference sequence). This CDR3 reads CSARGHPSYEQYF. As DNA, the CDR3 is TGCAGTGCTAGAGGGCACCCCTCCTACGAGCAGTACTTC.

Remarks on this clonotype: A much larger clone differs from this one at a single base, so this may be a read error. The chain employs TRBV6-1 and TRBJ1-2, with 10 positions matching TRBD1. J lost 8 bases, V lost 6 bases, and 6 bases had no gene match. Germline loops: CDR1 MNHNS, CDR2 SASEGT. This CDR3 has 13 residues. In DNA, the CDR3 is TGTGCCAGCAGGCCCGGGACAGGGGCCGGCTACACCTTC. Translated: CASRPGTGAGYTF.

As for this clonotype: A much bigger clone sits one base away, suggesting this may be a read error. The CDR3 loop is CAGSLRTGGSYNEQFF. The CDR3 DNA sequence: TGTGCCGGCAGCCTCCGGACAGGGGGCTCCTACAATGAGCAGTTCTTC. The J gene is TRBJ2-1, the V gene TRBV7-7, with 10 bases fitting TRBD1. The germline V gene has CDR1 SSHAT and CDR2 FNYEAQ (reference sequence). The CDR3 length is 16 residues.

This clonotype was seen ten or more times. This CDR3 is CASRSTGGEQFF. The CDR3 region has the DNA TGTGCCAGCAGATCGACAGGTGGTGAGCAGTTCTTC. The chain recombines TRBV6-1 with TRBJ2-1; possible D gene TRBD1, 6 bases. CDR1 is MNHNS, CDR2 SASEGT, per germline. This CDR3 has 12 amino acids. V was trimmed by 6 bases and J by 9 bases, leaving 12 bases between them.

This clonotype was seen repeatedly, ten times or more. The rearrangement joins TRBV9 to TRBJ2-7; D is possibly TRBD1 (6 bases). Germline V gene sequence: CDR1 SGDLS, CDR2 YYNGEE. The CDR3 has 13 amino acids. Deletions cut 2 bases from V and 2 bases from J, with 8 bases between. The CDR3 nucleotides are TGTGCCAGCAGCGTCGAGGGGGCCTACGAGCAGTACTTC. It is translated as CASSVEGAYEQYF.